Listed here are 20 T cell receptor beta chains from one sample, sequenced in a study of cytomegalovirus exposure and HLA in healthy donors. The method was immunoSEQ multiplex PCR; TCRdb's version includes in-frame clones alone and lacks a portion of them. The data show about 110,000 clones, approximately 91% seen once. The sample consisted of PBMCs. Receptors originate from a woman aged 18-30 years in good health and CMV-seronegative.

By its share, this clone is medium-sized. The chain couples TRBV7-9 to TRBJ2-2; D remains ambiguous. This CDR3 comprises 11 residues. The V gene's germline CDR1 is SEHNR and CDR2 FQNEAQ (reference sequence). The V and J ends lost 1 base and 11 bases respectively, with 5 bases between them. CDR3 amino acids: CASSLGPELFF. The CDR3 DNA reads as TGTGCCAGCAGCTTAGGGCCTGAGCTGTTTTTT.

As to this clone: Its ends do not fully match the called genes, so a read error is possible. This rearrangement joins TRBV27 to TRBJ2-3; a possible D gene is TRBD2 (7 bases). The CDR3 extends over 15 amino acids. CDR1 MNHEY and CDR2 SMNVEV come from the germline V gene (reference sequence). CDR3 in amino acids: CASIKGGDGTYTQYF. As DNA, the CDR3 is TGTGCCAGCATCAAGGGGGGGGACGGCACATATACGCAGTATTTT.

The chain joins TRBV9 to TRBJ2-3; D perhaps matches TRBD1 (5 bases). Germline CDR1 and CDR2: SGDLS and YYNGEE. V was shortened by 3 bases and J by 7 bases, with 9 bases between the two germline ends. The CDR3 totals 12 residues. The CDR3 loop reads CASSGQLNTQYF. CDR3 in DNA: TGTGCCAGCAGCGGACAGCTAAATACGCAGTATTTT.

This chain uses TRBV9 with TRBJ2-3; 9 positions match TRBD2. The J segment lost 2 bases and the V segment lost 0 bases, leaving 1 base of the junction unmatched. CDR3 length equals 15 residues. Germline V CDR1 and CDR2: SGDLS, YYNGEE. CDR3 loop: CASSVGGGDTDTQYF. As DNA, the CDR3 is TGTGCCAGCAGCGTAGGCGGGGGGGACACAGATACGCAGTATTTT.

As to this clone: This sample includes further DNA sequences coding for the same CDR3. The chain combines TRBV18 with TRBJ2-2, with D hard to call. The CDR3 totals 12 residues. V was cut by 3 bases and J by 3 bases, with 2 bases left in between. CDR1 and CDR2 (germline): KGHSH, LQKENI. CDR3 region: CASSPYTGELFF. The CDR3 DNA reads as TGTGCCAGCTCACCCTACACCGGGGAGCTGTTTTTT.

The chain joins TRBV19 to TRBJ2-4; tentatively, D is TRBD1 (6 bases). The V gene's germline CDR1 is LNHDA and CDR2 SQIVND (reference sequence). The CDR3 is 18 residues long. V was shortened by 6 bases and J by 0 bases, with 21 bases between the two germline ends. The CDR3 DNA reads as TGTGCCAGTAGCCTAACAGGGCGCATTAGTAAAGCCAAAAACATTCAGTACTTC. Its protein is CASSLTGRISKAKNIQYF.

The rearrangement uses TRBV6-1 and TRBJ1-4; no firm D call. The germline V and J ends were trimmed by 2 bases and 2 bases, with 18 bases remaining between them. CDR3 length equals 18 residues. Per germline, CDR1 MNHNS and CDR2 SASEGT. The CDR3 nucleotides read TGTGCCAGCAGTGAAACCCCACGGAGGCCCACCACTAATGAAAAACTGTTTTTT. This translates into CASSETPRRPTTNEKLFF.

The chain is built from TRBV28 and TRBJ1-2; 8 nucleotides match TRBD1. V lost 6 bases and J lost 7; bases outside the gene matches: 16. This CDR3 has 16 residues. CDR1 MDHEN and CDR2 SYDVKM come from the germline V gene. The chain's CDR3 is CASSFSRTGSVGGYTF. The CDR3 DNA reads TGTGCCAGCAGCTTTTCTCGGACAGGGTCGGTGGGTGGCTACACCTTC.

The CDR3 is CASSQGLAGPPQETQYF. The CDR3 region has the DNA TGTGCCAGCAGCCAAGGGCTAGCGGGGCCACCCCAAGAGACCCAGTACTTC. The V and J genes are TRBV4-2 and TRBJ2-5, with TRBD2 matching over 9 bases. J was trimmed by 1 base and V by 1 base; bases with no gene match: 7. Per germline, CDR1 LGHNA and CDR2 YNFKEQ. The CDR3 consists of 17 residues.

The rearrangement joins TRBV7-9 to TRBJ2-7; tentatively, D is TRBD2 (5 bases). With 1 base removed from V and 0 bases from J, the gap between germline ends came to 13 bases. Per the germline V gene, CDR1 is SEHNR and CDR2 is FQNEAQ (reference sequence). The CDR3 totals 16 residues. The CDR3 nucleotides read TGTGCCAGCAGCTTAGATGCGGGTTCCTTCTCCTACGAGCAGTACTTC. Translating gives CASSLDAGSFSYEQYF.

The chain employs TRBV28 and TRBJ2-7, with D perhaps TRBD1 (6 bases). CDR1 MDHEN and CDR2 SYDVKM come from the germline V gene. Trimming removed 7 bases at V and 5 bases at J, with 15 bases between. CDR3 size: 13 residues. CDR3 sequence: CASNLSNRDEQYF. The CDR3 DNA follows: TGTGCCAGCAACCTATCAAACAGGGACGAGCAGTACTTC.

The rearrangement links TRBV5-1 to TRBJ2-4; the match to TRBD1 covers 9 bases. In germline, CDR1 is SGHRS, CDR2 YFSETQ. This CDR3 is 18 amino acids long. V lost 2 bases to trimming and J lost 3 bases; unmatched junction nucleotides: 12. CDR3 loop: CASSFTKQGAMGKNIQYF. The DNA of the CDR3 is TGCGCCAGCAGCTTTACAAAACAGGGGGCTATGGGCAAAAACATTCAGTACTTC. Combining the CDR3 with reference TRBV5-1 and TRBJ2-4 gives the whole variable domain KAGVTQTPRYLIKTRGQQVTLSCSPISGHRSVSWYQQTPGQGLQFLFEYFSETQRNKGNFPGRFSGRQFSNSRSEMNVSTLELGDSALYLCASSFTKQGAMGKNIQYFGAGTRLSVL.

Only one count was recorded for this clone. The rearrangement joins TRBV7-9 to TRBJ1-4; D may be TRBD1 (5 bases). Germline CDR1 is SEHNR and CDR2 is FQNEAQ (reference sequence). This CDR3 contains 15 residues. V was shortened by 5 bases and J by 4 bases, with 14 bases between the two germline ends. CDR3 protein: CASSPRVGNNEKLFF. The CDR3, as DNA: TGTGCCAGCAGCCCCAGGGTAGGTAATAATGAAAAACTGTTTTTT.

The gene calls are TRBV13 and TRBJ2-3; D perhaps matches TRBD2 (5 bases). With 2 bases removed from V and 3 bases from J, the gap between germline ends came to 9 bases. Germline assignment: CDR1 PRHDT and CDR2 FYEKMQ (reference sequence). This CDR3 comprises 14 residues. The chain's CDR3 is CASSLSEGTDTQYF. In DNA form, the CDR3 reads TGTGCCAGCAGCTTAAGTGAGGGTACAGATACGCAGTATTTT.

The CDR3 spells CASSRLAGGTGELFF. The CDR3 region has the DNA TGTGCCAGCAGCCGTTTAGCGGGAGGGACCGGGGAGCTGTTTTTT. The V gene is TRBV4-2, the J gene TRBJ2-2, with TRBD2 identical over 11 bases. Germline assignment: CDR1 LGHNA and CDR2 YNFKEQ. The V and J ends lost 4 bases and 5 bases, in that order; junction bases with no gene match: 3. This CDR3 is 15 amino acids long.

Here the CDR3 reads CASTPTRQGSTEAFF. Here the CDR3 DNA reads TGTGCCAGTACCCCAACGCGTCAGGGGAGCACTGAAGCTTTCTTT. The chain carries TRBV19 and TRBJ1-1; TRBD1 is a possible D gene (6 bases). Germline lookup yields CDR1 LNHDA and CDR2 SQIVND (reference sequence). With 7 bases removed from V and 4 bases from J, the gap between germline ends came to 19 bases. This CDR3 comprises 15 residues.

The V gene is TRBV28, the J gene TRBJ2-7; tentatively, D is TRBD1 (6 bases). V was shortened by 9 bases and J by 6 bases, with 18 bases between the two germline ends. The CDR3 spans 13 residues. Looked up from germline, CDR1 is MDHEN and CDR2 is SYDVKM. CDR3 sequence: CARNRVLNIEQYF. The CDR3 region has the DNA TGTGCCAGAAACAGGGTACTAAATATCGAGCAGTACTTC.

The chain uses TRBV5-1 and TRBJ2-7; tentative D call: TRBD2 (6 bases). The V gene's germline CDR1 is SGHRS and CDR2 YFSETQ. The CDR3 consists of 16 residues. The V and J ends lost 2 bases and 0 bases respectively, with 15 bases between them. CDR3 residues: CASSLNTGTYSYEQYF. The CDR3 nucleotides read TGCGCCAGCAGCTTAAACACCGGGACTTACTCCTACGAGCAGTACTTC.

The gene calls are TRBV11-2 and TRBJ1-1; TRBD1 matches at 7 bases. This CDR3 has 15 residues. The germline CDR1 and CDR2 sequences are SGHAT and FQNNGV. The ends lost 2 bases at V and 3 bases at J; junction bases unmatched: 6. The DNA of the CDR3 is TGTGCCAGCAGCTTACGGGGCAGGGGGGACACTGAAGCTTTCTTT. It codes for CASSLRGRGDTEAFF.

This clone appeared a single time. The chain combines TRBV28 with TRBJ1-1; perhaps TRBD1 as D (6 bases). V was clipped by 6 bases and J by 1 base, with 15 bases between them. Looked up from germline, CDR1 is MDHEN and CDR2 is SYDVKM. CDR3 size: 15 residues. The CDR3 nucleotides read TGTGCCAGCAGGAAACCCCGGGGGGCGAACACTGAAGCTTTCTTT. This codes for CASRKPRGANTEAFF.